One T cell receptor beta chain is described in this entry. These data come from a study of CD8 T cells in Susac syndrome. CDR1 is SGDLS, CDR2 YYNGEE, per germline. V was cut by 0 bases and J by 5 bases, with 6 bases left in between. CDR3 size: 13 residues. RNA in amounts of 0.5 to 1 ug was reverse transcribed with random hexamers. MiXCR, applied by TCRdb to the immunoSEQ multiplex PCR reads, yields one record per CDR3 protein. The sample includes more than 85,000 distinct CDR3 sequences, around 94% seen only once; the top ten take about 0.29%. This chain uses TRBV9 with TRBJ2-1; D is unresolved. The receptor's source is a human donor with Susac syndrome. The specimen was CD4+ T cells from PBMCs. The CDR3 here is CASSVGPNNEQFF. The CDR3 DNA reads as TGTGCCAGCAGCGTAGGGCCTAACAATGAGCAGTTCTTC. Full variable domain (remainder filled in from reference TRBV9 and TRBJ2-1): DSGVTQTPKHLITATGQRVTLRCSPRSGDLSVYWYQQSLDQGLQFLIQYYNGEERAKGNILERFSAQQFPDLHSELNLSSLELGDSALYFCASSVGPNNEQFFGPGTRLTVL.